This entry features one T cell receptor beta chain sequence. This clone's antigen is unknown. No base quality information exists; no much larger clone differs at one position. The data stem from a study of T cell changes during pregnancy in multiple sclerosis (dated by TCRdb to the late 2010s). Background on the whole study: In women with multiple sclerosis, the researchers looked at how the T cell repertoire shifted as pregnancy progressed.

Library prep was done by the immunoSEQ multiplex PCR assay. TCRdb mirrors the immuneACCESS table, restricted to in-frame sequences. Some clones are absent from its copies; in checked studies, under half trace to an unresolved V gene, and the reason for the others is unknown. The table for this sample lists 60,000 to 70,000 clones; just over 90% of them were counted only once. Clones ranked in the top ten supply almost 1.5% of the sample. The germline ends are 9 bases apart after V is trimmed by 7 bases and J by 6 bases. The CDR1 and CDR2 encoded by the germline V gene (reference sequence) are LNHDA and SQIVND. The CDR3 sequence holds 11 residues, the cysteine and phenylalanine included. The CDR3 DNA has 33 bases and is translated from base 1.

The source of this sequence is a female donor with multiple sclerosis, enrolled in a pregnancy study. Here the chain combines TRBV19 and TRBJ1-1; a confident D gene designation cannot be given. This specimen was peripheral blood, taken in the second trimester of pregnancy. The CDR3 protein sequence reads: CASISRAEAFF. The DNA sequence follows: TGTGCCAGTATATCGCGCGCTGAAGCTTTCTTT.